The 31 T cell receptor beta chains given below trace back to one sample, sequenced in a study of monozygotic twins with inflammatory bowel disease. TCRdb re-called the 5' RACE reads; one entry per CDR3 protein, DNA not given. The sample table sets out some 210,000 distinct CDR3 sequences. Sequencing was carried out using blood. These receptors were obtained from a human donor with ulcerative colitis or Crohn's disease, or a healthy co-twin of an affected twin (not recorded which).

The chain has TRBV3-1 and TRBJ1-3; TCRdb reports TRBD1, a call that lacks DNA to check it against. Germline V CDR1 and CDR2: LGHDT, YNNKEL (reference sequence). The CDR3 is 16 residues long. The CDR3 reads CASSQRVWDRGNTIYF.

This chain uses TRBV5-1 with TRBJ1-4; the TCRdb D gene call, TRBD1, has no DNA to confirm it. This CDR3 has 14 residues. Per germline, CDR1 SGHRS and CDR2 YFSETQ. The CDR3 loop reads CASSNRDSREKLFF.

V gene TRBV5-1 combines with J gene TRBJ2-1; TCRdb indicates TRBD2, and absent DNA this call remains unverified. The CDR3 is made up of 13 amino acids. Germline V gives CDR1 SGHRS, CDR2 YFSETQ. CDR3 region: CASSPSSDNEQFF. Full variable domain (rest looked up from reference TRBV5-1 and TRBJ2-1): KAGVTQTPRYLIKTRGQQVTLSCSPISGHRSVSWYQQTPGQGLQFLFEYFSETQRNKGNFPGRFSGRQFSNSRSEMNVSTLELGDSALYLCASSPSSDNEQFFGPGTRLTVL.

This CDR3 reads CASSVLGETNQPQHF. The V gene is TRBV5-4, the J gene TRBJ1-5. CDR1 is SGHNT, CDR2 YYREEE, per germline (reference sequence). The CDR3 is made up of 15 amino acids.

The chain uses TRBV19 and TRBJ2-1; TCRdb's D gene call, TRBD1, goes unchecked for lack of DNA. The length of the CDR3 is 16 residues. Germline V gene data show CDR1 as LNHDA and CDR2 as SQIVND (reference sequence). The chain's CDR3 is CASSIDFGQGNNEQFF. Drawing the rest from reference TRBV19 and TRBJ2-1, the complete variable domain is DGGITQSPKYLFRKEGQNVTLSCEQNLNHDAMYWYRQDPGQGLRLIYYSQIVNDFQKGDIAEGYSVSREKKESFPLTVTSAQKNPTAFYLCASSIDFGQGNNEQFFGPGTRLTVL.

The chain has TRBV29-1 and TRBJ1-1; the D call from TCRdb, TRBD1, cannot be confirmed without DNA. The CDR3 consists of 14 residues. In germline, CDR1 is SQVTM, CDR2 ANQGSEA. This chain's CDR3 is CSVEEAGQGRGAFF.

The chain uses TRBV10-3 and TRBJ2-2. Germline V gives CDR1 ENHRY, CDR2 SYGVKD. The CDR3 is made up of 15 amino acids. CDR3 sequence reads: CAISEQRWNTGELFF.

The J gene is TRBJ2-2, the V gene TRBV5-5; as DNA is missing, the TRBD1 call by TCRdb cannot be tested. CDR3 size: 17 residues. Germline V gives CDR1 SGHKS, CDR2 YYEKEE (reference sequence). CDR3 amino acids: CASSFETGAFRTGELFF.

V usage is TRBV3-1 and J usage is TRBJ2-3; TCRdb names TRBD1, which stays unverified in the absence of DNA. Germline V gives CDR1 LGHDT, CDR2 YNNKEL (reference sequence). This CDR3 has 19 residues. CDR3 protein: CASSQVTSDLGPPTDTQYF.

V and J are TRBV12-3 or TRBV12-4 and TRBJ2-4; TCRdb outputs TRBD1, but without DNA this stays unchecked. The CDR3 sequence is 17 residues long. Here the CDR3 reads CASSLWQGTLAKNIQYF.

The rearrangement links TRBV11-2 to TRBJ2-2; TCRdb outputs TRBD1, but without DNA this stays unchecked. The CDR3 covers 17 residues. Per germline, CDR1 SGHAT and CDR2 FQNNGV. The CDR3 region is CASSSDISRGNTGELFF.

The CDR3 loop is CASSLGGTSGGIVDEQFF. The chain employs TRBV11-2 and TRBJ2-1; TCRdb picks TRBD2, but there is no DNA to check that call. The CDR3 contains 18 residues. CDR1 and CDR2 (germline): SGHAT, FQNNGV.

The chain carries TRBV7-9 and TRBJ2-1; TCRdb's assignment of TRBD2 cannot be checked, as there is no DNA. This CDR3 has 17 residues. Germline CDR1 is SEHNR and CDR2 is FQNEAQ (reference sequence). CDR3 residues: CASSYMGGGQVLGEQFF.

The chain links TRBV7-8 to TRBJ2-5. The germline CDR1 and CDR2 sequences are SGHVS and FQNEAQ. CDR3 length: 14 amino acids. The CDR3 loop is CASSLVHGQETQYF.

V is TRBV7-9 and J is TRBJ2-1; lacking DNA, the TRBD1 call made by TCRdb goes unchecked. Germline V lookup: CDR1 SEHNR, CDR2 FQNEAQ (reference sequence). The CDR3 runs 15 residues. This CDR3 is CASSLQGHAKGEQFF.

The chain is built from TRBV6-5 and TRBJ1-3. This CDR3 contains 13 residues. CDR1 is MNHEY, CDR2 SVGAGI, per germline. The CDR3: CASTWEAGNTIYF.

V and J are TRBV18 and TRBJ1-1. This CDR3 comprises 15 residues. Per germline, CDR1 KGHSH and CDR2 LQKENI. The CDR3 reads CASSPTQMPNTEAFF.

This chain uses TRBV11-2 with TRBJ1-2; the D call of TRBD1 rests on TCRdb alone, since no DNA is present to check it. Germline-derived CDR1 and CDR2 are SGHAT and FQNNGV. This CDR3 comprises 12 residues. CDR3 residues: CASSLMTTGITF.

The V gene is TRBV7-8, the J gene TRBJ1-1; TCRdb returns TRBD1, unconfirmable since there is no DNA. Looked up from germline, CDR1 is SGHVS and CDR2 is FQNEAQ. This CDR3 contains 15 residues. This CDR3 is CASSRGQGWITEAFF.

The CDR3 sequence is CASSYSRGQGYGYTF. The J gene is TRBJ1-2, the V gene TRBV6-5; no DNA is available, so the TRBD1 call from TCRdb remains unchecked. This CDR3 is 15 amino acids long. Germline lookup yields CDR1 MNHEY and CDR2 SVGAGI.

This CDR3 is CAISESANNYGYTF. The chain uses TRBV10-3 and TRBJ1-2. CDR1 is ENHRY and CDR2 is SYGVKD in the germline V gene. This CDR3 spans 14 amino acids.

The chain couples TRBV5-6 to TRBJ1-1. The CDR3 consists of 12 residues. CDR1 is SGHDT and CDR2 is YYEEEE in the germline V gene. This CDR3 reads CASTSGPGEAFF.

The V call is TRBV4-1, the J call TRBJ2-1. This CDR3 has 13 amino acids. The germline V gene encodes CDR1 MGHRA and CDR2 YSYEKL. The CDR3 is CASSQANWDEQFF.

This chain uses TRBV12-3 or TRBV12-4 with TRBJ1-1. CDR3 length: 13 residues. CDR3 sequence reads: CACHFTANTEAFF.

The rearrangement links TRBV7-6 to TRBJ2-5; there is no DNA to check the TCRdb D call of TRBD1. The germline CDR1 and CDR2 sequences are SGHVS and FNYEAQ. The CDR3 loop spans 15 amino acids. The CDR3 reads CASGAVETFGETQYF.

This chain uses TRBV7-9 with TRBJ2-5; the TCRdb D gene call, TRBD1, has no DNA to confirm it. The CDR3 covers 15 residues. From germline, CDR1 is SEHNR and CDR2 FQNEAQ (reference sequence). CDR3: CASSQRQGRVEIQYF. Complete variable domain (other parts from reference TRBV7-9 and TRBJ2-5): DTGVSQNPRHKITKRGQNVTFRCDPISEHNRLYWYRQTLGQGPEFLTYFQNEAQLEKSRLLSDRFSAERPKGSFSTLEIQRTEQGDSAMYLCASSQRQGRVEIQYFGPGTRLLVL.

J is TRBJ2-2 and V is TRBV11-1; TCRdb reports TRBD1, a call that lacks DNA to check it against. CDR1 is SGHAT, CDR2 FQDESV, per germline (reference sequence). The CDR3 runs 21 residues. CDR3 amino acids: CASSSGGIVSGGGADTGELFF. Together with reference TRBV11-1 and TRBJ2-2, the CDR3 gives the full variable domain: EAEVAQSPRYKITEKSQAVAFWCDPISGHATLYWYRQILGQGPELLVQFQDESVVDDSQLPKDRFSAERLKGVDSTLKIQPAELGDSAMYLCASSSGGIVSGGGADTGELFFGEGSRLTVL.

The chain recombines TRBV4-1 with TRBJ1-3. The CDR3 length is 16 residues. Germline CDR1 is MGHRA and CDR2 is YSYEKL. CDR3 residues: CASSTRDSRSGNTIYF.

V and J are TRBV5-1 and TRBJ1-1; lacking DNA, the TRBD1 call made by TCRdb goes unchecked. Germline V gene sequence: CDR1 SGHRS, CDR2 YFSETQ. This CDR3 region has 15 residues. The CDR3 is CASSPGTGDYTEAFF.

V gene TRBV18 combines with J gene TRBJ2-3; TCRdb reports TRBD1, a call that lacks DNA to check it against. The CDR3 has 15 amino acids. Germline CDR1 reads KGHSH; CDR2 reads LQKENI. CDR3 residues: CASSPPSGAGDTQYF.

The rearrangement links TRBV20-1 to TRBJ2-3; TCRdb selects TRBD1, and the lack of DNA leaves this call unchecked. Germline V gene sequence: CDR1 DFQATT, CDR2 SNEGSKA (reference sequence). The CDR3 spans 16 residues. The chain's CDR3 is CSASGPQRGQGDTQYF.